The rows below give T cell receptor beta chains drawn from one sample of a study of molecular identifiers for immune sequencing clone quantification. TCRdb itself ran the PCR reads through MiXCR, one entry per CDR3 protein. The sample includes about 70,000 distinct CDR3 sequences, 15% to 20% of them seen just once. Sequences were obtained from naive CD8+ T cells from blood, with Jurkat cell RNA spiked in. The origin of the receptors is a human donor in good health. Some libraries in this study had Jurkat cell RNA spiked in. CDR3s include the opening cysteine and the closing phenylalanine or tryptophan. The order of the fields is J gene, V gene, D gene, clone size, CDR3 DNA, CDR3 protein. The D gene is left open where the match is weak. Not every row has a clone size; where given, it reads once, few, many or a size class.

>TRBJ1-1|TRBV12-3/TRBV12-4|TRBD1|many
TGTGCCAGCAGTTTCCAGGGGGCTTCAAACACTGAAGCTTTCTTT
CASSFQGASNTEAFF
>TRBJ2-7|TRBV10-2|NA|many
TGCGCCAGCAGTGACAGGCTTCGATCCTACGAGCAGTACTTC
CASSDRLRSYEQYF
>TRBJ2-2|TRBV7-6|TRBD2|many
TGTGCCAGCAGCTTGGCACAAACCGGGACTAGTTCGAACACCGGGGAGCTGTTTTTT
CASSLAQTGTSSNTGELFF
>TRBJ2-3|TRBV14|NA|many
TGTGCCAGCAGCCAAGATAGAGTGCGGCTACTAAGCACAGATACGCAGTATTTT
CASSQDRVRLLSTDTQYF
>TRBJ2-2|TRBV6-2/TRBV6-3|NA|many
TGTGCCAGCCGAGTGAGTAGGACGGGAACCGGGGAGCTGTTTTTT
CASRVSRTGTGELFF
>TRBJ2-1|TRBV11-2|NA|many
TGTGCCAGCAGCTTTTTCTACAATGAGCAGTTCTTC
CASSFFYNEQFF
>TRBJ2-2|TRBV12-5|TRBD2|few
TGTGCTAGTGGTTTGGACACTAGCGGGGGGACCGGGGAGCTGTTTTTT
CASGLDTSGGTGELFF
>TRBJ2-3|TRBV9|NA|many
TGTGCCAGCAGCCCTGGGACTCGTGCAGATACGCAGTATTTT
CASSPGTRADTQYF
>TRBJ2-7|TRBV4-1|NA|NA
TGCGTCAGCAGCCAAGATGCTGCAGCCTACGAGCAGTACTTC
CVSSQDAAAYEQYF
>TRBJ2-3|TRBV4-1|TRBD1|many
TGCGCCAGCAGCCAAGAAATTACGACAGGGTCGGTTGGAGATACGCAGTATTTT
CASSQEITTGSVGDTQYF
>TRBJ2-1|TRBV29-1|NA|NA
TGCAGCGTTCTGGTAGGGCTAGCAGCCGAGCAGTTCTTC
CSVLVGLAAEQFF
>TRBJ2-5|TRBV6-5|NA|many
TGTGCCAGCAGTTACTTACCGGTAGCGGTGGGGCAAGAGACCCAGTACTTC
CASSYLPVAVGQETQYF
>TRBJ1-5|TRBV25-1|NA|few
TGTGCCGGCAGTGAACAGCATAGCAATCAGCCCCAGCATTTT
CAGSEQHSNQPQHF
>TRBJ2-2|TRBV20-1|NA|NA
TGCAGTGCTAGAGGGGCTAGCCATGACACCGGGGAGCTGTTTTTT
CSARGASHDTGELFF